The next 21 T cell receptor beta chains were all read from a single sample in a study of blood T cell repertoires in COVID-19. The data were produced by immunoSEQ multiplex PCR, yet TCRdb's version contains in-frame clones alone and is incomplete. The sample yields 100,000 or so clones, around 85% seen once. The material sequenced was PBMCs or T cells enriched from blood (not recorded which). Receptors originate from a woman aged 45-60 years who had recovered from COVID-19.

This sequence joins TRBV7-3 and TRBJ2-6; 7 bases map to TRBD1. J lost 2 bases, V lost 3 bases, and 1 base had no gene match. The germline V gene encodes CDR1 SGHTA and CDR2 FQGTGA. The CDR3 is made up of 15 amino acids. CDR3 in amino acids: CASSLGQPGANVLTF. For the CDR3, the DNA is TGTGCCAGCAGCTTGGGACAGCCTGGGGCCAACGTCCTGACTTTC.

Written as DNA, the CDR3 is TGTGCCAGCAGCTTTGGCGGCCGCCTTAATGAAAAACTGTTTTTT. Its protein is CASSFGGRLNEKLFF. This chain connects TRBV5-4 to TRBJ1-4; D not resolved. This CDR3 comprises 15 residues. Germline lookup yields CDR1 SGHNT and CDR2 YYREEE (reference sequence). Trimming removed 2 bases from V and 4 bases from J, with 12 bases in between.

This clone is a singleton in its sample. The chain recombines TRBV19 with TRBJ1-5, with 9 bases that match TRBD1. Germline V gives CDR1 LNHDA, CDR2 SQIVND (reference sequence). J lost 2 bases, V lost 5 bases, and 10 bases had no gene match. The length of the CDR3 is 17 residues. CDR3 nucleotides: TGTGCCAGTAGTCGATTACAGGGGGCGCAAGGCAATCAGCCCCAGCATTTT. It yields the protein CASSRLQGAQGNQPQHF.

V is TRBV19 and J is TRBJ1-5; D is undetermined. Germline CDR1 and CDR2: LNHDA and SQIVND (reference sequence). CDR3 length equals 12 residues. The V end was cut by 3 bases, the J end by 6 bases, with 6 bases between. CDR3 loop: CASSITGQPQHF. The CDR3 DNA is TGTGCCAGTAGTATCACCGGTCAGCCCCAGCATTTT.

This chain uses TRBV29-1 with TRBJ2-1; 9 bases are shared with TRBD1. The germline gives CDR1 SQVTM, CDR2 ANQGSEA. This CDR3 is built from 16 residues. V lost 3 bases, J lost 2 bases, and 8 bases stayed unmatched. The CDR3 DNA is TGCAGCGTTGAGGGTGTGGGGACAGGGCCCTACAATGAGCAGTTCTTC. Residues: CSVEGVGTGPYNEQFF.

The chain's CDR3 is CATSTGVAGELFF. CDR3 nucleotides: TGTGCCACCAGCACGGGAGTGGCCGGGGAGCTGTTTTTT. This sequence joins TRBV15 and TRBJ2-2, with D possibly being TRBD2 (6 bases). CDR1 is LNHNV and CDR2 is YYDKDF in the germline V gene (reference sequence). This CDR3 has 13 residues. Between the trimmed V and J ends, which lost 4 bases and 6 bases, there was a span of 9 bases.

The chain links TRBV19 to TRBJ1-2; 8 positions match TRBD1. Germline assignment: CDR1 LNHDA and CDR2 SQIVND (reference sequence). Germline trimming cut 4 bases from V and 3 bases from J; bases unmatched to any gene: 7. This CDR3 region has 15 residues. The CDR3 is CASSSWTGIDYGYTF. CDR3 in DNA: TGTGCCAGTAGTAGCTGGACAGGGATCGACTATGGCTACACCTTC.

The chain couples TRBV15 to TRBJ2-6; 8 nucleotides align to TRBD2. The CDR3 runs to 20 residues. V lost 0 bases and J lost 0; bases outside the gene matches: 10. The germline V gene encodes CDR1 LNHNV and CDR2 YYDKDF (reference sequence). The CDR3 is CATSRDGPGGDNSGANVLTF. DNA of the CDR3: TGTGCCACCAGCAGAGATGGGCCCGGGGGGGATAACTCTGGGGCCAACGTCCTGACTTTC.

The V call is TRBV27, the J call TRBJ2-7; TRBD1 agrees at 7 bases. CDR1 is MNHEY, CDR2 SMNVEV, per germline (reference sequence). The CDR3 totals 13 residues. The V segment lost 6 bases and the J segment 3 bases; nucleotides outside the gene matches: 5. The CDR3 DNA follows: TGTGCCAGCAGGGATACAGGGGACTACGAGCAGTACTTC. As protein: CASRDTGDYEQYF.

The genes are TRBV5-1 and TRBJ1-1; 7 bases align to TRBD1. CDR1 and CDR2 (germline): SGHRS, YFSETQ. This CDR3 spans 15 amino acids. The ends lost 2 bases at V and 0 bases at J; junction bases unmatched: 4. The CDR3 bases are TGCGCCAGCAGCTTCCAGGGGGTGATGAACACTGAAGCTTTCTTT. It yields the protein CASSFQGVMNTEAFF.

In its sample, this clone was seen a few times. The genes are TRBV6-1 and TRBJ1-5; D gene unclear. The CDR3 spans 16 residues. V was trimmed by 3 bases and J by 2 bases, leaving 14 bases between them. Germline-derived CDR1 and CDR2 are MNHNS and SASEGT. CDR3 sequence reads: CASSEGGKIGNQPQHF. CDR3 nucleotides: TGTGCCAGCAGTGAGGGAGGGAAAATTGGCAATCAGCCCCAGCATTTT.

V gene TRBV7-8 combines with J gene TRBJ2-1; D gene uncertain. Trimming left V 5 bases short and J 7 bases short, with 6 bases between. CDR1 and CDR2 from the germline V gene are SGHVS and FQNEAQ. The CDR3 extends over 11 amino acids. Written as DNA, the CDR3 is TGTGCCAGCAGCCCAACTAATGAGCAGTTCTTC. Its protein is CASSPTNEQFF.

The CDR3 here is CASSLVGTGDYGYTF. CDR3 DNA sequence: TGTGCCAGCAGCTTAGTGGGGACAGGGGACTATGGCTACACCTTC. The genes are TRBV7-9 and TRBJ1-2, with 10 bases matching TRBD1. The CDR3 totals 15 residues. The germline CDR1 and CDR2 sequences are SEHNR and FQNEAQ (reference sequence). The trim removed 1 base at V and 3 bases at J, leaving 2 bases unmatched. Variable domain in full (rest from reference TRBV7-9 and TRBJ1-2): DTGVSQNPRHKITKRGQNVTFRCDPISEHNRLYWYRQTLGQGPEFLTYFQNEAQLEKSRLLSDRFSAERPKGSFSTLEIQRTEQGDSAMYLCASSLVGTGDYGYTFGSGTRLTVV.

The CDR3 DNA reads as TGTGCCAGCACAAAGACAGGGGATGGCTACACCTTC. As protein: CASTKTGDGYTF. The chain combines TRBV6-5 with TRBJ1-2, with 8 bases identical to TRBD1. CDR3 length: 12 residues. Germline CDR1 is MNHEY and CDR2 is SVGAGI. With V trimmed by 7 bases and J by 6 bases, 4 bases remained unmatched.

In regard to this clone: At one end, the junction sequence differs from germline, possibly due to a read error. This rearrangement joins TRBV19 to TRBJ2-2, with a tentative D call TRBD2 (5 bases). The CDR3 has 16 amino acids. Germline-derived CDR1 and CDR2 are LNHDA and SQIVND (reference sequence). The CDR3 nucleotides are TGTGCCAGTAGTATGTACAGCAAAACAGAACACCGGGGAGCTGTTTTT. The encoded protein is CASSMYSKTEHRGAVF.

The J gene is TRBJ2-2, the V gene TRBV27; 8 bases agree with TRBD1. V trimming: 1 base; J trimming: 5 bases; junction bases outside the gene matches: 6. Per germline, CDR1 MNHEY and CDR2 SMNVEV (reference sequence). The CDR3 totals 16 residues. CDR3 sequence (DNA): TGTGCCAGCAGTTTATTCGGGACAGGTGGTACCGGGGAGCTGTTTTTT. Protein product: CASSLFGTGGTGELFF.

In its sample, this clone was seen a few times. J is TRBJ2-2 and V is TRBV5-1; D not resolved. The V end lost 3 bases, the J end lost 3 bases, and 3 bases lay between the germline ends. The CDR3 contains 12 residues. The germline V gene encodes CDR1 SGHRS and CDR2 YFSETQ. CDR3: CASSSYTGELFF. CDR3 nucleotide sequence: TGCGCCAGCAGCTCCTACACCGGGGAGCTGTTTTTT. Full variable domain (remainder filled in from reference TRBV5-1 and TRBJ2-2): KAGVTQTPRYLIKTRGQQVTLSCSPISGHRSVSWYQQTPGQGLQFLFEYFSETQRNKGNFPGRFSGRQFSNSRSEMNVSTLELGDSALYLCASSSYTGELFFGEGSRLTVL.

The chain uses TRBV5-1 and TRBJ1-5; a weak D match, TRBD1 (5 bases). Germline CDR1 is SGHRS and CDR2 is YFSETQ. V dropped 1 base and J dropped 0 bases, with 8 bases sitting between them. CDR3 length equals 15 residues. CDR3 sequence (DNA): TGCGCCAGCAGCTTGACAGGAAATAGCAATCAGCCCCAGCATTTT. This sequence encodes CASSLTGNSNQPQHF.

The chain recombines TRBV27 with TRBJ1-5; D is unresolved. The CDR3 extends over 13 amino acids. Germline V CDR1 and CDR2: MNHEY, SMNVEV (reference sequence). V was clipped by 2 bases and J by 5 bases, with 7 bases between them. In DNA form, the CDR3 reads TGTGCCAGCAGTTTAACAGTTTATCAGCCCCAGCATTTT. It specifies CASSLTVYQPQHF.

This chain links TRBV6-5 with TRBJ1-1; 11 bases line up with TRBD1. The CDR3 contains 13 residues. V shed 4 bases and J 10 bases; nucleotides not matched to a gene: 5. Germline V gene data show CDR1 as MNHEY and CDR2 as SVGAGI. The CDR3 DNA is TGTGCCAGCAGTTCCGGACAGGGGGCGGGAGCTTTCTTT. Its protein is CASSSGQGAGAFF.

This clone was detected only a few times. CDR3 sequence reads: CASSQPGLASEQYF. In nucleotides, the CDR3 is TGCGCCAGCAGTCAACCGGGACTAGCGAGCGAGCAGTACTTC. V and J are TRBV5-1 and TRBJ2-7; 10 bases map to TRBD2. V was clipped by 5 bases and J by 6 bases; unmatched bases: 8. The CDR3 loop spans 14 amino acids. Germline CDR1 is SGHRS and CDR2 is YFSETQ.